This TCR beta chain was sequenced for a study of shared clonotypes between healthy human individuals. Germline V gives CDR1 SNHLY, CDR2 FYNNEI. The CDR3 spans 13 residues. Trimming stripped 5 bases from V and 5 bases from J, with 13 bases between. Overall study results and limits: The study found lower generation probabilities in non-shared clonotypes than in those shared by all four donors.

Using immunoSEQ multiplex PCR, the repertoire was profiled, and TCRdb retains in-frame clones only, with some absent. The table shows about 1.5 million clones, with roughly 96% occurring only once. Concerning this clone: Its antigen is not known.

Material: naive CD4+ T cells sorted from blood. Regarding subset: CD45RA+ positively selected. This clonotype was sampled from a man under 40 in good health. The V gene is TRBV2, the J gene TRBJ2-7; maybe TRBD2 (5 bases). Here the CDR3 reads CASSKTPGNEQYF. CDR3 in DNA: TGTGCCAGCAGTAAGACCCCCGGGAACGAGCAGTACTTC.